The 10 T cell receptor beta chains listed next were all sequenced from one sample in a study of cytomegalovirus exposure and HLA in healthy donors. The method was immunoSEQ multiplex PCR; TCRdb's version includes in-frame clones alone and lacks a portion of them. This sample carries 150,000 to 200,000 clones, approximately 88% of them seen once, and the ten largest clones take roughly 7.5%. The sample was PBMCs. The receptors derive from a man younger than 35 in good health and CMV-seropositive.

This clone occurred a few times. The rearrangement links TRBV19 to TRBJ2-1; 8 bases agree with TRBD2. The CDR3 is 15 amino acids. Trimming removed 6 bases from V and 5 bases from J; junction bases left unmatched: 9. Looked up from germline, CDR1 is LNHDA and CDR2 is SQIVND (reference sequence). As DNA, the CDR3 is TGTGCCAGTAGCTCCCCGGGACTAGGGAACAATGAGCAGTTCTTC. Amino acids: CASSSPGLGNNEQFF.

V usage is TRBV18 and J usage is TRBJ2-3; no clear D gene. Germline V gives CDR1 KGHSH, CDR2 LQKENI. This CDR3 region has 15 residues. With 1 base removed from V and 0 bases from J, the gap between germline ends came to 8 bases. The CDR3 spells CASSPLVGSTDTQYF. As DNA, the CDR3 is TGTGCCAGCTCACCACTGGTCGGGAGCACAGATACGCAGTATTTT. Based on the CDR3 plus reference TRBV18 and TRBJ2-3, the full variable domain is NAGVMQNPRHLVRRRGQEARLRCSPMKGHSHVYWYRQLPEEGLKFMVYLQKENIIDESGMPKERFSAEFPKEGPSILRIQQVVRGDSAAYFCASSPLVGSTDTQYFGPGTRLTVL.

The rearrangement joins TRBV4-2 to TRBJ2-3; 7 bases fit TRBD2. The V and J ends lost 0 bases and 0 bases, in that order; junction bases with no gene match: 3. CDR3 length: 16 residues. Germline-derived CDR1 and CDR2 are LGHNA and YNFKEQ. CDR3 in DNA: TGTGCCAGCAGCCAAGAGGCTAGCGGTAGCACAGATACGCAGTATTTT. Translating it yields CASSQEASGSTDTQYF.

The chain links TRBV27 to TRBJ2-7, with D tentatively TRBD2 (6 bases). V lost 3 bases and J 1 base, leaving 19 bases between the germline ends. CDR3 length equals 17 residues. Per germline, CDR1 MNHEY and CDR2 SMNVEV (reference sequence). The DNA for the CDR3 is TGTGCCAGCAGTTTTGCCCCGGGCGGCAGCGGGTCCTACGAGCAGTACTTC. Amino acids: CASSFAPGGSGSYEQYF.

V gene TRBV4-3 combines with J gene TRBJ2-7, with D possibly matching TRBD1 (6 bases). CDR3 length: 14 residues. The V end was cut by 1 base, the J end by 2 bases, with 9 bases between. Germline V lookup: CDR1 LGHNA, CDR2 YSLEER. This chain's CDR3 is CASSQGGTTYEQYF. The DNA for the CDR3 is TGCGCCAGCAGCCAAGGAGGGACAACCTACGAGCAGTACTTC.

The chain recombines TRBV19 with TRBJ1-5; 10 nucleotides align to TRBD1. The germline gives CDR1 LNHDA, CDR2 SQIVND (reference sequence). This CDR3 has 18 amino acids. Trimming at V came to 5 bases and at J to 2 bases, leaving 12 bases not matched to a gene. The CDR3 is CASSVITGTGVGNQPQHF. Here the CDR3 DNA reads TGTGCCAGTAGTGTGATTACCGGGACAGGGGTTGGCAATCAGCCCCAGCATTTT.

V is TRBV9 and J is TRBJ2-3; 7 bases map to TRBD2. CDR1 SGDLS and CDR2 YYNGEE come from the germline V gene. Trimming took 0 bases from V and 3 from J; bases not matched to a gene: 1. This CDR3 contains 14 residues. The CDR3 reads CASSVVGGTDTQYF. Written as DNA, the CDR3 is TGTGCCAGCAGCGTAGTGGGGGGGACAGATACGCAGTATTTT.

This sequence joins TRBV5-1 and TRBJ2-2, with a weak D call TRBD1 (6 bases). This CDR3 region has 15 residues. The V gene lost 7 bases and the J gene lost 2 bases, with 15 bases spanning the gap. From germline, CDR1 is SGHRS and CDR2 YFSETQ. The DNA for the CDR3 is TGCGCCAGCGCGCAGGACAGACTAAACACCGGGGAGCTGTTTTTT. This translates into CASAQDRLNTGELFF.

CDR3 DNA: TGTGCCAGCAGCCCCCAGGCTAGCGGGATGATTGGGTACGAGCAGTACTTC. Translation: CASSPQASGMIGYEQYF. V is TRBV7-6 and J is TRBJ2-7; 9 bases match TRBD2. Germline CDR1 is SGHVS and CDR2 is FNYEAQ. The trim removed 5 bases at V and 4 bases at J, leaving 15 bases unmatched. This CDR3 region has 17 residues.

This clone came up a few times. The gene calls are TRBV11-1 and TRBJ1-1; TRBD1 matches at 12 bases. V was clipped by 5 bases and J by 6 bases; unmatched bases: 10. The CDR3 is made up of 16 amino acids. CDR1 SGHAT and CDR2 FQDESV come from the germline V gene (reference sequence). CDR3 amino acids: CASSETPGTGGSEAFF. The CDR3 DNA sequence: TGTGCCAGCAGCGAAACTCCCGGGACAGGGGGCTCTGAAGCTTTCTTT.